Shown below are 23 T cell receptor beta chains from a single sample sequenced in a study of neurological immune-mediated disorders. TCRdb itself ran the 5' RACE reads through MiXCR, one entry per CDR3 protein. The table has 50,000 to 65,000 distinct CDR3 sequences, 3% to 4.5% seen once. Sequencing was performed on PBMCs. The receptor set was obtained from a man aged 30 to 39 with multiple sclerosis.

This clonotype has a count of ten or more. The chain employs TRBV11-1 and TRBJ1-1, with 11 bases lining up with TRBD1. There are 14 residues in the CDR3. Germline V gives CDR1 SGHAT, CDR2 FQDESV (reference sequence). With V trimmed by 3 bases and J by 3 bases, 0 bases remained unmatched. CDR3 sequence (DNA): TGTGCCAGCAGCTTGGGACAGGGGGACACTGAAGCTTTCTTT. It encodes CASSLGQGDTEAFF.

This clonotype was picked up many times. This chain joins TRBV4-2 and TRBJ2-1, with D unresolved. Germline values: CDR1 LGHNA, CDR2 YNFKEQ. V was cut by 3 bases and J by 7 bases, with 19 bases left in between. The CDR3 runs to 16 residues. This chain's CDR3 is CASSQADPPWTNEQFF. The DNA of the CDR3 is TGTGCCAGCAGCCAGGCAGACCCCCCCTGGACGAATGAGCAGTTCTTC.

Many counts were recorded for this clonotype. The chain couples TRBV7-6 to TRBJ1-6; a possible D gene is TRBD1 (5 bases). The CDR3 has 16 residues. Germline loops: CDR1 SGHVS, CDR2 FNYEAQ. The V end was cut by 1 base, the J end by 5 bases, with 12 bases between. The CDR3 spells CASSLGGGLDNSPLHF. In nucleotides, the CDR3 is TGTGCCAGCAGCTTAGGGGGGGGATTAGATAATTCACCCCTCCACTTT.

This clonotype was observed many times. The chain joins TRBV5-1 to TRBJ2-1; 8 positions match TRBD2. CDR1 and CDR2 from the germline V gene are SGHRS and YFSETQ. CDR3 length equals 15 residues. V lost 0 bases to trimming and J lost 6 bases; unmatched junction nucleotides: 5. CDR3 sequence reads: CASSLGLAGINEQFF. For the CDR3, the DNA is TGCGCCAGCAGCTTGGGATTAGCGGGGATCAATGAGCAGTTCTTC.

In this sample, this clonotype turned up many times. J is TRBJ2-4 and V is TRBV3-1; D gene ambiguous. The ends were cut back, 1 base at V and 1 base at J, with 5 bases in the middle. The CDR3 consists of 14 residues. The V gene's germline CDR1 is LGHDT and CDR2 YNNKEL (reference sequence). The CDR3 here is CASSQAGAKNIQYF. CDR3 DNA sequence: TGTGCCAGCAGCCAAGCCGGCGCCAAAAACATTCAGTACTTC.

There are many counts of this clonotype. The chain employs TRBV20-1 and TRBJ1-1; 9 nucleotides align to TRBD1. Germline loops: CDR1 DFQATT, CDR2 SNEGSKA (reference sequence). This CDR3 spans 17 amino acids. The V gene end was trimmed by 7 bases and the J gene end by 1 base; junction bases not matched to a gene: 16. As DNA, the CDR3 is TGCAGTGTAGATATCGGGGGACAGGGCCATTGGAACACTGAAGCTTTCTTT. As protein: CSVDIGGQGHWNTEAFF.

This clonotype has ten or more counts. The rearrangement uses TRBV20-1 and TRBJ2-7, with D possibly matching TRBD2 (6 bases). Germline loops: CDR1 DFQATT, CDR2 SNEGSKA (reference sequence). The V and J ends lost 6 bases and 3 bases respectively, with 12 bases between them. CDR3 length: 12 residues. CDR3 in amino acids: CSAVPGGYEQYF. CDR3 nucleotides: TGCAGTGCCGTCCCCGGGGGCTACGAGCAGTACTTC.

This clonotype was recorded many times. The chain has TRBV20-1 and TRBJ2-1; TRBD2 matches 7 bases. The germline CDR1 and CDR2 sequences are DFQATT and SNEGSKA (reference sequence). Losses at the gene ends were 1 base for V and 13 bases for J; bases not matched to a gene: 7. This CDR3 has 12 amino acids. CDR3 sequence: CSARGAAGTQFF. CDR3 in DNA: TGCAGTGCTAGAGGGGCAGCGGGGACCCAGTTCTTC.

In this sample, this clonotype turned up many times. The J gene is TRBJ1-2, the V gene TRBV12-3 or TRBV12-4; D not certain. This CDR3 is built from 14 residues. Trimming took 1 base from V and 8 from J, leaving 14 bases between them. This chain's CDR3 is CASSLGTRYGGYTF. In DNA, the CDR3 is TGTGCCAGCAGTTTAGGCACTCGTTACGGAGGCTACACCTTC.

This clonotype showed up many times. The chain joins TRBV29-1 to TRBJ2-1; TRBD2 matches 7 bases. This CDR3 is built from 13 residues. CDR1 and CDR2 from the germline V gene are SQVTM and ANQGSEA. The junction had 7 bases not matched to a gene; V was cut back by 4 bases and J by 7 bases. The CDR3 loop reads CSVVGGVGNEQFF. The DNA of the CDR3 is TGCAGCGTTGTTGGGGGGGTCGGGAATGAGCAGTTCTTC.

Comments on this clonotype: A single base separates this from a much larger clone, so it may be a read error. The chain employs TRBV12-3 or TRBV12-4 and TRBJ1-5; D is uncertain. The CDR3 consists of 14 residues. The V gene lost 8 bases and the J gene lost 2 bases, with 13 bases spanning the gap. The CDR3 DNA reads TGTGCCAGCCGCGAGGCAGCGTGCAATCAGCCCCAGCATTTT. Translating it yields CASREAACNQPQHF.

There are many counts of this clonotype. The chain uses TRBV7-6 and TRBJ2-7; 12 nucleotides align to TRBD1. The germline V gene encodes CDR1 SGHVS and CDR2 FNYEAQ. The CDR3 is made up of 14 amino acids. V was pared by 5 bases and J by 5 bases, with 4 bases of the junction left unmatched. The CDR3 loop is CASSPGTGGDEQYF. The DNA for the CDR3 is TGTGCCAGCAGCCCCGGGACAGGGGGCGACGAGCAGTACTTC. Supplemented by reference TRBV7-6 and TRBJ2-7, the full variable domain reads GAGVSQSPRYKVTKRGQDVALRCDPISGHVSLYWYRQALGQGPEFLTYFNYEAQQDKSGLPNDRFSAERPEGSISTLTIQRTEQRDSAMYRCASSPGTGGDEQYFGPGTRLTVT.

In its sample, this clonotype was seen many times. The chain couples TRBV15 to TRBJ2-7; 8 positions agree with TRBD2. CDR1 and CDR2 from the germline V gene are LNHNV and YYDKDF (reference sequence). After removal of 5 bases from V and 3 bases from J, the junction contained 3 bases not matched to a gene. The CDR3 is made up of 13 amino acids. The CDR3 bases are TGTGCCACCAGCTTGGGGACTAGCTACGAGCAGTACTTC. Translation: CATSLGTSYEQYF.

In its sample, this clonotype was seen many times. The chain combines TRBV5-1 with TRBJ2-1; D gene unclear. V lost 5 bases and J lost 5, with 14 bases in between. Per the germline V gene, CDR1 is SGHRS and CDR2 is YFSETQ. The CDR3 has 14 residues. CDR3 in DNA: TGCGCCAGCAGTGAGACACCCAATAACAATGAGCAGTTCTTC. This encodes CASSETPNNNEQFF. Using reference TRBV5-1 and TRBJ2-1 for the parts outside the CDR3, the full variable domain is KAGVTQTPRYLIKTRGQQVTLSCSPISGHRSVSWYQQTPGQGLQFLFEYFSETQRNKGNFPGRFSGRQFSNSRSEMNVSTLELGDSALYLCASSETPNNNEQFFGPGTRLTVL.

This clonotype showed up many times. This chain connects TRBV2 to TRBJ1-5, with TRBD1 as a possible D gene (6 bases). The CDR3 is made up of 13 amino acids. The germline gives CDR1 SNHLY, CDR2 FYNNEI. Between the trimmed V and J ends, which lost 4 bases and 6 bases, there was a span of 10 bases. CDR3 amino acids: CASSGGQPQPQHF. For the CDR3, the DNA is TGTGCCAGCAGTGGAGGACAGCCTCAGCCCCAGCATTTT.

This clonotype was found many times. The chain joins TRBV13 to TRBJ1-1, with 12 bases matching TRBD1. Per germline, CDR1 PRHDT and CDR2 FYEKMQ (reference sequence). With 2 bases clipped from V and 5 bases from J, the junction kept 3 bases outside the gene matches. The CDR3 extends over 15 amino acids. CDR3 amino acids: CASSLWDRGPTEAFF. CDR3 nucleotide sequence: TGTGCCAGCAGCTTATGGGACAGGGGGCCGACTGAAGCTTTCTTT.

This clonotype was detected ten times or more. V gene TRBV20-1 combines with J gene TRBJ2-7; 9 positions match TRBD1. Germline V lookup: CDR1 DFQATT, CDR2 SNEGSKA (reference sequence). V lost 0 bases and J lost 2; bases outside the gene matches: 2. The CDR3 is 14 amino acids. The CDR3 is CSARDGTGPYEQYF. The CDR3 DNA sequence: TGCAGTGCTAGAGATGGGACAGGGCCCTACGAGCAGTACTTC.

The rearrangement joins TRBV12-3 or TRBV12-4 to TRBJ1-5; D unresolved. This CDR3 region has 13 residues. Deletions cut 3 bases from V and 4 bases from J, with 7 bases between. This CDR3 is CASSFKPNQPQHF. CDR3 DNA sequence: TGTGCCAGCAGTTTCAAGCCTAATCAGCCCCAGCATTTT.

The table lists this clonotype with many counts. The chain carries TRBV29-1 and TRBJ1-5; D unclear. The V end was cut by 4 bases, the J end by 5 bases, with 9 bases between. CDR3 length equals 12 residues. CDR1 is SQVTM and CDR2 is ANQGSEA in the germline V gene. For the CDR3, the DNA is TGCAGCGTTGGGGAGGGTTATCAGCCCCAGCATTTT. This sequence encodes CSVGEGYQPQHF.

Ten or more counts support this clonotype. This rearrangement joins TRBV10-3 to TRBJ2-1, with D possibly TRBD2 on 6 matching bases. V was cut by 0 bases and J by 7 bases, with 7 bases left in between. The CDR3 loop spans 13 amino acids. In germline, CDR1 is ENHRY, CDR2 SYGVKD. The CDR3 region has the DNA TGTGCCATCAGTGAGTCAGGAGGGAATGAGCAGTTCTTC. Its translation is CAISESGGNEQFF.

This clonotype was counted many times. The V gene is TRBV10-3, the J gene TRBJ2-3; D ambiguous. The CDR3 totals 14 residues. Germline V gene lookup returns CDR1 ENHRY and CDR2 SYGVKD. V was shortened by 6 bases and J by 0 bases, with 10 bases between the two germline ends. CDR3 sequence (DNA): TGTGCCATCAGGGGCGCTTTTAGCACAGATACGCAGTATTTT. Protein sequence: CAIRGAFSTDTQYF.

At least ten counts were recorded for this clonotype. V and J are TRBV29-1 and TRBJ2-5; no clear D gene. V lost 3 bases and J 2 bases, leaving 7 bases between the germline ends. Germline-derived CDR1 and CDR2 are SQVTM and ANQGSEA. The length of the CDR3 is 12 residues. The CDR3 coding sequence is TGCAGCGTTGATTTCAGGCAAGAGACCCAGTACTTC. Residues: CSVDFRQETQYF.

The chain uses TRBV12-3 or TRBV12-4 and TRBJ2-7; TRBD2 matches at 7 bases. There are 14 residues in the CDR3. Losses at the gene ends were 2 bases for V and 3 bases for J; bases not matched to a gene: 4. The CDR3 DNA sequence: TGTGCCAGCAGTTTACTAGCGGACTTCTACGAGCAGTACTTC. It specifies CASSLLADFYEQYF.